This TCR beta chain was sequenced during a study of blood T cell repertoires in COVID-19. Only in-frame clones appear in the TCRdb table, and some are missing; sequencing was by immunoSEQ multiplex PCR. The table shows about 140,000 clones, with approximately 83% occurring only once. CDR3 size: 12 residues. V shed 3 bases and J shed 4 bases, with 6 bases lying between them. CDR1 and CDR2 from the germline V gene are MNHEY and SVGAGI. The V gene is TRBV6-5, the J gene TRBJ1-1; D gene ambiguous. The TCR was taken from a woman aged 60-75 years with acute or convalescent COVID-19. Specimen: peripheral blood. The CDR3, as DNA: TGTGCCAGCAGTTATGGGCCCACTGAAGCTTTCTTT. Translation: CASSYGPTEAFF.